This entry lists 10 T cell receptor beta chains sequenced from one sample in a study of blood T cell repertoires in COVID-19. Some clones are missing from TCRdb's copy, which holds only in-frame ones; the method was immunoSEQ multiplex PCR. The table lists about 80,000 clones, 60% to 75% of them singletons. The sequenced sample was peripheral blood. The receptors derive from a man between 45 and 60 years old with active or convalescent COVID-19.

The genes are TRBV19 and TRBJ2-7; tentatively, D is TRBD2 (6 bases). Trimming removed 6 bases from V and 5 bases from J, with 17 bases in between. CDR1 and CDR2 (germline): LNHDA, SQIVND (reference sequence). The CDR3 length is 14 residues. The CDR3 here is CASSRDRPGDEQYF. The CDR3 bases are TGTGCCAGTAGCCGGGACCGCCCGGGGGACGAGCAGTACTTC.

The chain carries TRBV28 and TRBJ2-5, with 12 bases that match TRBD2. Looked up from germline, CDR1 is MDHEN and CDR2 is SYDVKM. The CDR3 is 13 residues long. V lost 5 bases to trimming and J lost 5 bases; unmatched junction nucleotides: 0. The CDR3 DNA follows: TGTGCCAGCAGTCTAGCGGGGGGGGAGACCCAGTACTTC. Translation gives CASSLAGGETQYF.

For the CDR3, the DNA is TGTGCCAGCAGCCCCCCAGGGCACAATGAGCAGTTCTTC. It encodes CASSPPGHNEQFF. This chain joins TRBV11-1 and TRBJ2-1, with D perhaps matching TRBD1 (5 bases). Germline V gene sequence: CDR1 SGHAT, CDR2 FQDESV (reference sequence). V was pared by 5 bases and J by 5 bases, with 10 bases between. CDR3 length equals 13 residues.

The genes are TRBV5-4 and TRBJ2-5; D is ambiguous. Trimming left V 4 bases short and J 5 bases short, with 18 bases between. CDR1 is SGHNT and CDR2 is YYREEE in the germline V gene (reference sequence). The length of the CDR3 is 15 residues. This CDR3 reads CASSGQNAAGETQYF. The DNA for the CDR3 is TGTGCCAGCAGCGGCCAAAATGCGGCTGGGGAGACCCAGTACTTC. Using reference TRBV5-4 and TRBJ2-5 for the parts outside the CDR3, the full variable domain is ETGVTQSPTHLIKTRGQQVTLRCSSQSGHNTVSWYQQALGQGPQFIFQYYREEENGRGNFPPRFSGLQFPNYSSELNVNALELDDSALYLCASSGQNAAGETQYFGPGTRLLVL.

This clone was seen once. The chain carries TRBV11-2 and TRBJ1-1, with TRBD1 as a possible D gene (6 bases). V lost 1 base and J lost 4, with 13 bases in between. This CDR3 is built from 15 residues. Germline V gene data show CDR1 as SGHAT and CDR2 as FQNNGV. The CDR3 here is CASSLVEGGITEAFF. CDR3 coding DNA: TGTGCCAGCAGCTTAGTGGAGGGGGGGATCACTGAAGCTTTCTTT.

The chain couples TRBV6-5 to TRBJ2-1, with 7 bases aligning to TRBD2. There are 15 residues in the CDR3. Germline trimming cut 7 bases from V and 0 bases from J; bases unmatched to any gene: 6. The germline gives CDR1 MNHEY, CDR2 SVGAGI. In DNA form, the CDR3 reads TGTGCCAGCACTGGGCGGGGGAGCTCCTACAATGAGCAGTTCTTC. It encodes CASTGRGSSYNEQFF.

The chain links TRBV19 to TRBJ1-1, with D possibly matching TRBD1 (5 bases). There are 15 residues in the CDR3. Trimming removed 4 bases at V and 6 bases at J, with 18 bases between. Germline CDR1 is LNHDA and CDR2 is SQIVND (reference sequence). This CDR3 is CASSTSAGFGPEAFF. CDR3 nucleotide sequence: TGTGCCAGTAGTACCTCGGCAGGGTTCGGGCCTGAAGCTTTCTTT.

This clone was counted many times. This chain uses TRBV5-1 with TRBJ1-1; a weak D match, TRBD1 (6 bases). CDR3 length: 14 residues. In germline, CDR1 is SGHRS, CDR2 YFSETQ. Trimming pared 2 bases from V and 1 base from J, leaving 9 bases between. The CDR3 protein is CASSFQGQNTEAFF. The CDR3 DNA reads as TGCGCCAGCAGCTTCCAGGGACAGAACACTGAAGCTTTCTTT.

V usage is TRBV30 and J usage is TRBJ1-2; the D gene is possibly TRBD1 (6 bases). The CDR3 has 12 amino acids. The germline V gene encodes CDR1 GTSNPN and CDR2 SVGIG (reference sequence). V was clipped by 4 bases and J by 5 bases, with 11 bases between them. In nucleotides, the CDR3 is TGTGCCTGGACTGTCCAGGGGTATGGCTACACCTTC. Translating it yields CAWTVQGYGYTF.

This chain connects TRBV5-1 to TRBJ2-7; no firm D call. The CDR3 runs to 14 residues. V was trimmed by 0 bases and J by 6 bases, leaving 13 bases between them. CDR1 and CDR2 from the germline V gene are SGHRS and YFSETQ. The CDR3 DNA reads TGCGCCAGCAGCTTGGTCGGCGGTTCACGCGAGCAGTACTTC. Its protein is CASSLVGGSREQYF.